A single sample is the source of the 21 T cell receptor beta chains below, sequenced in a study of T cells after yellow fever vaccination (dated by TCRdb to the late 2010s). Libraries were built with 5' RACE. Sequencing took place on an Illumina NovaSeq 6000. Using fastp at Q25 and MiXCR, TCRdb reprocessed the public reads and kept productive beta chains. Rows are unified per CDR3 protein, each entry keeping the most common DNA and genes. Within this sample are 230,000 or so distinct CDR3 sequences, with over 3% of them counted one time only. The ten top clones hold around 19% of the sample. Per the publication, the treatment or condition label means: live attenuated yellow fever vaccine strain. This material consisted of PBMCs, taken 15 days after the yellow fever booster vaccination. These receptors came from a man between 18 and 29 years old who received the YFV17D yellow fever vaccine.

This clonotype was recorded a few times. The chain carries TRBV3-1 and TRBJ2-1; D unclear. Germline lookup yields CDR1 LGHDT and CDR2 YNNKEL (reference sequence). The CDR3 length is 14 residues. V dropped 0 bases and J dropped 4 bases, with 7 bases sitting between them. The CDR3 sequence is CASSQERAYNEQFF. The DNA of the CDR3 is TGTGCCAGCAGCCAAGAAAGAGCTTACAATGAGCAGTTCTTC.

Many counts were recorded for this clonotype. The V gene is TRBV5-1, the J gene TRBJ2-3; TRBD1 agrees at 9 bases. Germline V gene data show CDR1 as SGHRS and CDR2 as YFSETQ. Trimming took 4 bases from V and 2 from J; bases not matched to a gene: 8. The CDR3 length is 16 residues. The CDR3 here is CASSQSGTGHTDTQYF. The CDR3 coding sequence is TGCGCCAGCAGCCAGTCCGGGACAGGGCACACAGATACGCAGTATTTT.

At least ten counts were recorded for this clonotype. V gene TRBV29-1 combines with J gene TRBJ2-7; no clear D gene. Germline V CDR1 and CDR2: SQVTM, ANQGSEA. The CDR3 has 12 amino acids. The V end lost 4 bases, the J end lost 0 bases, and 7 bases lay between the germline ends. In nucleotides, the CDR3 is TGCAGCGTTGTTTTCCGCTCCTACGAGCAGTACTTC. Protein product: CSVVFRSYEQYF.

This clonotype was counted at least ten times. The chain employs TRBV5-1 and TRBJ2-1; D possibly corresponds to TRBD1 (6 bases). V lost 0 bases, J lost 0 bases, and 7 bases lay in between. Germline CDR1 reads SGHRS; CDR2 reads YFSETQ. The CDR3 covers 15 residues. CDR3 DNA sequence: TGCGCCAGCAGCTTGGAGGGGGTCTCCTACAATGAGCAGTTCTTC. Its protein is CASSLEGVSYNEQFF.

This clonotype was counted many times. This sequence joins TRBV29-1 and TRBJ1-5, with D possibly TRBD1 on 6 matching bases. CDR1 and CDR2 from the germline V gene are SQVTM and ANQGSEA. The CDR3 has 16 amino acids. Trimming took off 4 bases at V and 2 bases at J, with 18 bases between the two ends. The CDR3 DNA reads TGCAGCGTTGTACAGGGTAGCGTCGGGGGCAATCAGCCCCAGCATTTT. Its translation: CSVVQGSVGGNQPQHF.

The chain is built from TRBV4-3 and TRBJ2-7, with D perhaps assigned TRBD1 or TRBD2 (6 bases each). This CDR3 has 14 amino acids. Germline assignment: CDR1 LGHNA and CDR2 YSLEER. The V end lost 1 base, the J end lost 6 bases, and 13 bases lay between the germline ends. CDR3 loop: CASSQAGALGEQYF. CDR3 DNA: TGCGCCAGCAGCCAAGCGGGGGCCTTAGGCGAGCAGTACTTC.

The table lists this clonotype with many counts. J is TRBJ1-2 and V is TRBV6-2 or TRBV6-3; D gene uncertain. Trimming removed 5 bases from V and 7 bases from J, with 8 bases in between. CDR3 length: 11 amino acids. CDR1 is MNHEY and CDR2 is SVGEGT in the germline V gene. The CDR3 protein is CASSGTLGYTF. CDR3 nucleotide sequence: TGTGCCAGCAGTGGTACTCTTGGCTACACCTTC.

This clonotype was seen at least ten times. One junction end disagrees with the germline gene, perhaps due to a read error. The rearrangement links TRBV12-3 or TRBV12-4 to TRBJ2-5, with D possibly called TRBD1 or TRBD2 (5 bases each). This CDR3 contains 16 residues. CDR3 bases: TGTGCCAGCAGTTTGGGGGTGGGAGCGGCGCAAGAGACCCAGCACTTC. Translated: CASSLGVGAAQETQHF.

This clonotype was found many times. This chain uses TRBV5-1 with TRBJ1-3; D remains ambiguous. This CDR3 contains 15 residues. V gave up 0 bases and J gave up 0 bases, with 7 bases separating them. Per the germline V gene, CDR1 is SGHRS and CDR2 is YFSETQ. CDR3 amino acids: CASSLGSYSGNTIYF. The CDR3 DNA reads as TGCGCCAGCAGCTTGGGCAGCTACTCTGGAAACACCATATATTTT.

This clonotype was counted at least ten times. The V gene is TRBV5-1, the J gene TRBJ2-5; a weak D match, TRBD2 (6 bases). The CDR3 is 16 amino acids. The germline V gene has CDR1 SGHRS and CDR2 YFSETQ. The V and J ends lost 2 bases and 5 bases respectively, with 19 bases between them. As DNA, the CDR3 is TGCGCCAGCAGCTTCACTTCAGACGTTGGAGGGGAGACCCAGTACTTC. Encoded protein: CASSFTSDVGGETQYF.

This clonotype was seen at least ten times. This chain uses TRBV9 with TRBJ2-1, with TRBD2 identical over 8 bases. With 0 bases clipped from V and 4 bases from J, the junction kept 6 bases outside the gene matches. Germline V gives CDR1 SGDLS, CDR2 YYNGEE. The CDR3 spans 16 residues. The CDR3 spells CASSVVSGDSYNEQFF. In nucleotides, the CDR3 is TGTGCCAGCAGCGTAGTTAGCGGGGATTCTTACAATGAGCAGTTCTTC.

The chain employs TRBV6-5 and TRBJ2-2, with 10 positions matching TRBD2. Trimming at V came to 7 bases and at J to 4 bases, leaving 3 bases not matched to a gene. The CDR3 has 14 amino acids. The germline CDR1 and CDR2 sequences are MNHEY and SVGAGI. CDR3 sequence reads: CASTPSGGTGELFF. DNA of the CDR3: TGTGCCAGCACCCCTAGCGGGGGCACCGGGGAGCTGTTTTTT.

The sample holds many counts of this clonotype. This chain links TRBV13 with TRBJ1-4; 11 bases agree with TRBD1. CDR1 and CDR2 from the germline V gene are PRHDT and FYEKMQ (reference sequence). Unmatched junction bases numbered 5, after V lost 5 bases and J lost 6 bases. This CDR3 spans 15 amino acids. As DNA, the CDR3 is TGTGCCAGCAGCGACGGACAGGGGGCGGATGAAAAACTGTTTTTT. The encoded protein is CASSDGQGADEKLFF. The variable domain in full, with the rest retrieved from reference TRBV13 and TRBJ1-4, is AAGVIQSPRHLIKEKRETATLKCYPIPRHDTVYWYQQGPGQDPQFLISFYEKMQSDKGSIPDRFSAQQFSDYHSELNMSSLELGDSALYFCASSDGQGADEKLFFGSGTQLSVL.

This clonotype appeared many times. This chain uses TRBV18 with TRBJ1-6; 9 bases are a match to TRBD1. V trimming: 3 bases; J trimming: 9 bases; junction bases outside the gene matches: 6. CDR3 length equals 15 residues. Germline V CDR1 and CDR2: KGHSH, LQKENI. CDR3 nucleotides: TGTGCCAGCTCACCGGGACAGGGAGAAATTTCACCCCTCCACTTT. Translating gives CASSPGQGEISPLHF.

This clonotype was counted many times. V and J are TRBV18 and TRBJ1-2; D gene ambiguous. Per germline, CDR1 KGHSH and CDR2 LQKENI. V gave up 3 bases and J gave up 4 bases, with 12 bases separating them. CDR3 size: 14 residues. CDR3 in DNA: TGTGCCAGCTCACCGGCATCTGATTCCTATGGCTACACCTTC. As protein: CASSPASDSYGYTF.

This clonotype was seen repeatedly, ten times or more. DNA for the CDR3: TGTGCCAGCAGTTACTCGATACTGCCCGAGGAGCAGTACTTC. Protein sequence: CASSYSILPEEQYF. The chain recombines TRBV6-6 with TRBJ2-7; no clear D. The V end was cut by 0 bases, the J end by 7 bases, with 13 bases between. This CDR3 comprises 14 residues. Germline V gene lookup returns CDR1 MNHNY and CDR2 SVGAGI (reference sequence).

There are many counts of this clonotype. J is TRBJ1-5 and V is TRBV7-9; the D gene is possibly TRBD1 (5 bases). Germline CDR1 SEHNR, CDR2 FQNEAQ (reference sequence). Trimming removed 5 bases from V and 1 base from J, with 12 bases in between. The CDR3 contains 15 residues. The CDR3 DNA follows: TGTGCCAGCAGCCAAGCAGGGAGCAGCAATCAGCCCCAGCATTTT. It translates to CASSQAGSSNQPQHF.

Many counts were recorded for this clonotype. The chain recombines TRBV20-1 with TRBJ1-5; D perhaps matches TRBD1 (5 bases). The CDR3 loop spans 14 amino acids. The V gene's germline CDR1 is DFQATT and CDR2 SNEGSKA (reference sequence). The germline V and J ends were trimmed by 5 bases and 4 bases, with 15 bases remaining between them. CDR3 in DNA: TGCAGTGCTCCAGGAGGGGCATGGAATCAGCCCCAGCATTTT. Its translation: CSAPGGAWNQPQHF.

This clonotype was recorded at least ten times. The chain is built from TRBV12-3 or TRBV12-4 and TRBJ1-4; D unresolved. The V end was cut by 8 bases, the J end by 14 bases, with 18 bases between. The CDR3 extends over 12 amino acids. Written as DNA, the CDR3 is TGTGCCAGCTCTCTTGGGCAGACGACGCTGTTTTTT. It yields the protein CASSLGQTTLFF.

This clonotype came up many times. CDR3: CASSKGQNTGELFF. CDR3 sequence (DNA): TGTGCCAGCAGCAAGGGACAGAACACCGGGGAGCTGTTTTTT. This chain links TRBV5-4 with TRBJ2-2; TRBD1 is a possible D gene (6 bases). V was clipped by 4 bases and J by 1 base, with 8 bases between them. Germline V CDR1 and CDR2: SGHNT, YYREEE (reference sequence). This CDR3 spans 14 amino acids. Based on the CDR3 plus reference TRBV5-4 and TRBJ2-2, the full variable domain is ETGVTQSPTHLIKTRGQQVTLRCSSQSGHNTVSWYQQALGQGPQFIFQYYREEENGRGNFPPRFSGLQFPNYSSELNVNALELDDSALYLCASSKGQNTGELFFGEGSRLTVL.

This chain joins TRBV20-1 and TRBJ1-5; D uncertain. There are 12 residues in the CDR3. Germline V gene sequence: CDR1 DFQATT, CDR2 SNEGSKA (reference sequence). The V gene lost 2 bases and the J gene lost 4 bases, with 6 bases spanning the gap. CDR3 DNA sequence: TGCAGTGCTAGACGGGGAAATCAGCCCCAGCATTTT. This encodes CSARRGNQPQHF.